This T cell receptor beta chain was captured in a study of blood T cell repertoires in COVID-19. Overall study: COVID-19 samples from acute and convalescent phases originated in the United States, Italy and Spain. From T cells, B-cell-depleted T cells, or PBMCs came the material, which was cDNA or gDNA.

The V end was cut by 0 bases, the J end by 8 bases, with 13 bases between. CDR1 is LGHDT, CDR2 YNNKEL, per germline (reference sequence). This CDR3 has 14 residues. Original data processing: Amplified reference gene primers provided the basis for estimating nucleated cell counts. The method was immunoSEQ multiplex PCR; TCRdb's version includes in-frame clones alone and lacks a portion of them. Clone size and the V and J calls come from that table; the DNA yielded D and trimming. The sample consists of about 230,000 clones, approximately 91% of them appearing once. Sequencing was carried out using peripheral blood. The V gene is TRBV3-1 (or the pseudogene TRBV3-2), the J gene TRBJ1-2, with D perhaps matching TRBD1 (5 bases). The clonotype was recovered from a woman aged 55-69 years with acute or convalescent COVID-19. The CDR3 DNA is TGTGCCAGCAGCCAAGATCTCAGGGCGGGAGGCTACACCTTC. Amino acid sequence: CASSQDLRAGGYTF.